The TCR beta chain described here comes from a study of CD4+ T cells in melanoma. Study-wide results and caveats: Reportedly, melanoma neoantigen-specific CD4+ T cells showed varied differentiation states. A reported correlation linked neoantigen-specific CD4+ T cells to CD8+, macrophage and B cell function.

Sequencing used immunoSEQ multiplex PCR; TCRdb keeps in-frame clones, though not all of them. Of about 15,000 clones listed, approximately 62% are singletons. V trimming: 3 bases; J trimming: 2 bases; junction bases outside the gene matches: 10. The CDR3 length is 18 residues. Germline V CDR1 and CDR2: LGHNT, FRNRAP. A note on this clone: Its matching antigen is unknown.

This TCR was recovered from a human donor with melanoma. Sequencing used cells from a culture (not recorded whether cultured in vitro). The genes are TRBV12-5 and TRBJ2-1; 10 bases map to TRBD2. CDR3 residues: CASGFKTSGGAPYNEQFF. The CDR3 DNA sequence: TGTGCTAGTGGTTTTAAGACCAGCGGGGGGGCCCCCTACAATGAGCAGTTCTTC.